Following are 20 T cell receptor beta chains from one sample sequenced in a study of blood T cell repertoires in COVID-19. The data were produced by immunoSEQ multiplex PCR, yet TCRdb's version contains in-frame clones alone and is incomplete. Altogether 250,000 to 400,000 clones are present, 70% to 90% being singletons, with the ten largest covering approximately 5.3%. The sample taken for sequencing was PBMCs or T cells enriched from blood (not recorded which). Receptors originate from a young woman who had recovered from COVID-19.

The chain combines TRBV6-2 or TRBV6-3 with TRBJ1-2; D is undetermined. CDR1 MNHEY and CDR2 SVGEGT come from the germline V gene. V was shortened by 5 bases and J by 7 bases, with 14 bases between the two germline ends. The CDR3 has 13 amino acids. The CDR3 here is CASSASGISGYTF. The DNA of the CDR3 is TGTGCCAGCAGTGCTTCCGGGATCTCTGGCTACACCTTC.

The J gene is TRBJ2-2, the V gene TRBV7-2; D possibly corresponds to TRBD1 (6 bases). Looked up from germline, CDR1 is SGHTA and CDR2 is FQGNSA. With 1 base removed from V and 6 bases from J, the gap between germline ends came to 9 bases. This CDR3 contains 14 residues. The CDR3 here is CASSLVQGAGELFF. Written as DNA, the CDR3 is TGTGCCAGCAGCTTAGTACAGGGCGCCGGGGAGCTGTTTTTT. Full variable domain (remainder filled in from reference TRBV7-2 and TRBJ2-2): GAGVSQSPSNKVTEKGKDVELRCDPISGHTALYWYRQSLGQGLEFLIYFQGNSAPDKSGLPSDRFSAERTGGSVSTLTIQRTQQEDSAVYLCASSLVQGAGELFFGEGSRLTVL.

The CDR3 loop is CAHYEQYF. CDR3 nucleotides: TGTGCCCACTACGAGCAGTACTTC. The chain has TRBV24-1 and TRBJ2-7, with D unclear. In germline, CDR1 is KGHDR, CDR2 SFDVKD. The V gene lost 12 bases and the J gene lost 3 bases, with 2 bases spanning the gap. This CDR3 contains 8 residues.

The chain uses TRBV19 and TRBJ1-1; 9 bases match TRBD1. With V trimmed by 6 bases and J by 4 bases, 9 bases remained unmatched. The CDR3 runs to 15 residues. Germline CDR1 LNHDA, CDR2 SQIVND (reference sequence). CDR3 residues: CASSRGGTGSTEAFF. CDR3 sequence (DNA): TGTGCCAGTAGCCGAGGGGGGACAGGGAGCACTGAAGCTTTCTTT.

The chain is built from TRBV11-2 and TRBJ2-7, with 7 bases fitting TRBD2. Germline loops: CDR1 SGHAT, CDR2 FQNNGV. The CDR3 consists of 17 residues. V lost 1 base, J lost 1 base, and 10 bases stayed unmatched. CDR3 DNA sequence: TGTGCCAGCAGCTTAGTAGGTAGGAGCGGGGTTTCCTACGAGCAGTACTTC. The encoded protein is CASSLVGRSGVSYEQYF.

Ten or more counts support this clone. The chain carries TRBV19 and TRBJ2-7, with 12 nucleotides matching TRBD1. Germline V gene data show CDR1 as LNHDA and CDR2 as SQIVND (reference sequence). The V and J ends lost 4 bases and 3 bases, in that order; junction bases with no gene match: 7. CDR3 size: 16 residues. CDR3 bases: TGTGCCAGTAGTACCCGGGACAGGGGGCAGGACTACGAGCAGTACTTC. As protein: CASSTRDRGQDYEQYF.

The genes are TRBV4-2 and TRBJ1-1; 8 positions agree with TRBD1. J was trimmed by 5 bases and V by 8 bases; bases with no gene match: 7. The CDR3 runs 13 residues. The V gene's germline CDR1 is LGHNA and CDR2 YNFKEQ. The CDR3 sequence is CASQGQVGTEAFF. CDR3 bases: TGTGCCAGCCAGGGACAGGTGGGAACTGAAGCTTTCTTT.

This clone was seen more than once but under ten times. The chain recombines TRBV4-3 with TRBJ2-6; 9 bases are shared with TRBD1. With 4 bases clipped from V and 2 bases from J, the junction kept 6 bases outside the gene matches. The CDR3 runs to 17 residues. The germline V gene encodes CDR1 LGHNA and CDR2 YSLEER. The CDR3 here is CASSPRTGDPGANVLTF. CDR3 DNA sequence: TGCGCCAGCAGCCCGAGGACAGGGGACCCTGGGGCCAACGTCCTGACTTTC.

This chain links TRBV2 with TRBJ1-2; TRBD1 matches at 11 bases. With V trimmed by 6 bases and J by 2 bases, 2 bases remained unmatched. The CDR3 spans 14 residues. Germline CDR1 is SNHLY and CDR2 is FYNNEI. The CDR3 loop reads CASSWDRGNYGYTF. The CDR3 nucleotides are TGTGCCAGCAGCTGGGACAGGGGGAACTATGGCTACACCTTC.

The chain recombines TRBV21-1 with TRBJ2-2; TRBD2, the table's D call, was not compared with the DNA. TRBV21-1 is a pseudogene. The CDR3 extends over 20 amino acids. CDR3 protein: CASSKGYGGGAVRHTGELFF. DNA of the CDR3: TGTGCCAGCAGCAAAGGGTATGGCGGGGGGGCCGTTCGTCACACCGGGGAGCTGTTTTTT.

V and J are TRBV4-3 and TRBJ1-1; D might be TRBD1 (5 bases). The CDR3 consists of 14 residues. Germline V gives CDR1 LGHNA, CDR2 YSLEER. Trimming left V 6 bases short and J 4 bases short, with 15 bases between. CDR3 DNA: TGCGCCAGCAGTCCAGGGAGGATGGGCACTGAAGCTTTCTTT. As protein: CASSPGRMGTEAFF.

V gene TRBV9 combines with J gene TRBJ1-6; D may be TRBD1 (6 bases). CDR1 is SGDLS and CDR2 is YYNGEE in the germline V gene. The CDR3 runs 17 residues. Trimming cost V 1 base and J 9 bases, with 20 bases left between them. The CDR3, as DNA: TGTGCCAGCAGCGTAAGCCCGGGAGGGACAACTGGTTCACCCCTCCACTTT. As protein: CASSVSPGGTTGSPLHF.

The chain carries TRBV20-1 and TRBJ1-2; D is possibly TRBD1 (6 bases). CDR3 length equals 15 residues. Trimming took off 3 bases at V and 4 bases at J, with 18 bases between the two ends. Germline CDR1 DFQATT, CDR2 SNEGSKA (reference sequence). The CDR3 spells CSASLQGLGPYGYTF. CDR3 nucleotides: TGCAGTGCTAGTTTACAGGGCTTAGGGCCCTATGGCTACACCTTC.

The V gene is TRBV5-1, the J gene TRBJ2-5, with unresolved D. Germline lookup yields CDR1 SGHRS and CDR2 YFSETQ. V gave up 0 bases and J gave up 2 bases, with 14 bases separating them. There are 16 residues in the CDR3. CDR3 sequence reads: CASSLAEASLQETQYF. DNA for the CDR3: TGCGCCAGCAGCTTGGCCGAAGCGAGCCTACAAGAGACCCAGTACTTC.

The rearrangement uses TRBV12-3 or TRBV12-4 and TRBJ1-5; possible D gene TRBD1, 5 bases. CDR3 size: 13 residues. The V and J ends lost 5 bases and 7 bases respectively, with 12 bases between them. The CDR3 region is CASSIGGNQPQHF. The CDR3 nucleotides read TGTGCCAGCAGTATCGGGGGTAACCAGCCCCAGCATTTT.

The chain carries TRBV6-2 or TRBV6-3 and TRBJ1-5, with D hard to call. From germline, CDR1 is MNHEY and CDR2 SVGEGT. This CDR3 contains 16 residues. Trimming cost V 4 bases and J 7 bases, with 20 bases left between them. The CDR3 DNA follows: TGTGCCAGCAGTTTGGGCATAGGGTCGGGAGGACAGCCCCAGCATTTT. Translated: CASSLGIGSGGQPQHF.

This clone has just a few counts. The chain combines TRBV19 with TRBJ1-5; 10 positions match TRBD1. The germline V gene has CDR1 LNHDA and CDR2 SQIVND (reference sequence). This CDR3 region has 16 residues. V lost 4 bases, J lost 4 bases, and 7 bases stayed unmatched. CDR3 amino acids: CASSTGTGVWNQPQHF. In DNA, the CDR3 is TGTGCCAGTAGTACTGGGACAGGGGTATGGAATCAGCCCCAGCATTTT. Looking up the rest from reference TRBV19 and TRBJ1-5 gives the full variable domain: DGGITQSPKYLFRKEGQNVTLSCEQNLNHDAMYWYRQDPGQGLRLIYYSQIVNDFQKGDIAEGYSVSREKKESFPLTVTSAQKNPTAFYLCASSTGTGVWNQPQHFGDGTRLSIL.

The chain combines TRBV6-2 or TRBV6-3 with TRBJ2-7; a possible D gene is TRBD1 (5 bases). V lost 4 bases and J lost 0, with 13 bases in between. Germline loops: CDR1 MNHEY, CDR2 SVGEGT. The length of the CDR3 is 15 residues. CDR3 sequence: CASSLQARSSYEQYF. CDR3 nucleotides: TGTGCCAGCAGTTTACAGGCCCGAAGCTCCTACGAGCAGTACTTC.

V gene TRBV18 combines with J gene TRBJ2-1; 8 bases fit TRBD2. The V and J ends lost 3 bases and 4 bases, in that order; junction bases with no gene match: 5. The CDR3 loop spans 15 amino acids. Germline CDR1 KGHSH, CDR2 LQKENI. CDR3 DNA sequence: TGTGCCAGCTCACCCGGGGGGGGCGCATACAATGAGCAGTTCTTC. This translates into CASSPGGGAYNEQFF.

J is TRBJ2-5 and V is TRBV5-1; the match to TRBD1 covers 7 bases. With 1 base clipped from V and 1 base from J, the junction kept 1 base outside the gene matches. In germline, CDR1 is SGHRS, CDR2 YFSETQ. This CDR3 is 14 amino acids long. The CDR3 DNA is TGCGCCAGCAGCTTGACAGGGGCCCAAGAGACCCAGTACTTC. This sequence encodes CASSLTGAQETQYF.